This T cell receptor beta chain was sequenced in a study of blood T cell repertoires in COVID-19. Study background: COVID-19 samples, acute and convalescent, were from the United States, Italy and Spain.

This clone has just one count. Germline loops: CDR1 MDHEN, CDR2 SYDVKM. The CDR3 sequence is 13 residues long. Trimming pared 7 bases from V and 1 base from J, leaving 10 bases between. In the study's own analysis: Nucleated cell counts were estimated from reference gene primer amplification. Sequencing was performed with immunoSEQ multiplex PCR; in TCRdb, only in-frame clones are kept and a portion is missing. The V and J calls and clone size come from that table; D and trimming were worked out from the DNA. The sample contains 150,000 to 200,000 clones, roughly 87% of which appear only once. This chain uses TRBV28 with TRBJ1-2, with a possible D match to TRBD1 (5 bases). Material for sequencing was PBMCs or T cells enriched from blood (not recorded which). The TCR originated in a woman in her 50s who had recovered from COVID-19. The DNA for the CDR3 is TGTGCCAGCACCCCCGGGGGTAACTATGGCTACACCTTC. It specifies CASTPGGNYGYTF.